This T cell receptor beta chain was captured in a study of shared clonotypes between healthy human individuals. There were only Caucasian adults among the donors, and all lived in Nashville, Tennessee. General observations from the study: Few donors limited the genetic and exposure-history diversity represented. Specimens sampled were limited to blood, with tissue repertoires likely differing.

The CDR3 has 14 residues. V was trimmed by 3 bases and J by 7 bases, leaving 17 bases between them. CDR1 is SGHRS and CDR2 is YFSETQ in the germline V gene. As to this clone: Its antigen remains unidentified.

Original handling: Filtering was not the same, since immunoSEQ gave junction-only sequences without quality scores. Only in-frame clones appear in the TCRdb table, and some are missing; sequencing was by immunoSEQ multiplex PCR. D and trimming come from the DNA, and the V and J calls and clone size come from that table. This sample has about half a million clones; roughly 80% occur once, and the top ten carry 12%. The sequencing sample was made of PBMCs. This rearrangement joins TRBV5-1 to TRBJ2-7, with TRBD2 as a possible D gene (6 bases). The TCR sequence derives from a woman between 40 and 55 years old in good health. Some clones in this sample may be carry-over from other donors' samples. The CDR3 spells CASSWDWERREQYF. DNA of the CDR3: TGCGCCAGCAGCTGGGACTGGGAGCGTCGTGAGCAGTACTTC. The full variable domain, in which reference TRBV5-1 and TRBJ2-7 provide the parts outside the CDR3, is KAGVTQTPRYLIKTRGQQVTLSCSPISGHRSVSWYQQTPGQGLQFLFEYFSETQRNKGNFPGRFSGRQFSNSRSEMNVSTLELGDSALYLCASSWDWERREQYFGPGTRLTVT.